Below, 9 T cell receptor beta chains from the same sample are listed, as sequenced in a study of T cell responses to AZD1222 COVID-19 vaccine. Generated by immunoSEQ multiplex PCR, the TCRdb table keeps only in-frame clones and is missing some. The profile shows 100,000 to 150,000 clones, 89% of them singletons. The starting material was peripheral blood, obtained on day 0 of AZD1222 vaccination. The origin of the receptors is an adult in good health.

The genes are TRBV6-6 and TRBJ1-2, with D perhaps matching TRBD1 (5 bases). From germline, CDR1 is MNHNY and CDR2 SVGAGI (reference sequence). The CDR3 extends over 13 amino acids. Trimming pared 10 bases from V and 6 bases from J, leaving 18 bases between. CDR3 loop: CATVSGTLNGYTF. The CDR3 nucleotides are TGTGCCACCGTTTCCGGGACGCTCAATGGCTACACCTTC.

This clone has only one observation. The rearrangement joins TRBV3-1 (or the pseudogene TRBV3-2) to TRBJ1-1; no reliable D call. This CDR3 region has 14 residues. V lost 2 bases and J lost 0, with 7 bases in between. Germline V gene sequence: CDR1 LGHDT, CDR2 YNNKEL (reference sequence). This chain's CDR3 is CASSQRGMNTEAFF. In DNA, the CDR3 is TGTGCCAGCAGCCAACGGGGTATGAACACTGAAGCTTTCTTT.

The rearrangement uses TRBV5-1 and TRBJ2-2; TRBD1 aligns across 7 bases. This CDR3 has 15 amino acids. V lost 4 bases and J lost 5; bases outside the gene matches: 8. The germline gives CDR1 SGHRS, CDR2 YFSETQ. CDR3 sequence (DNA): TGCGCCAGCAGCAAAGGGGACAGCACGACCGGGGAGCTGTTTTTT. Amino acids: CASSKGDSTTGELFF.

The V and J genes are TRBV11-1 and TRBJ2-7; TRBD1 matches 8 bases. After removal of 8 bases from V and 4 bases from J, the junction contained 7 bases not matched to a gene. This CDR3 contains 13 residues. Per germline, CDR1 SGHAT and CDR2 FQDESV (reference sequence). The DNA of the CDR3 is TGTGCCAGCGGGGGACAGGAGGTTTACGAGCAGTACTTC. It specifies CASGGQEVYEQYF.

The chain employs TRBV12-3 or TRBV12-4 and TRBJ1-1; D unresolved. Trimming took 11 bases from V and 5 from J, leaving 18 bases between them. This CDR3 has 13 amino acids. CDR3 nucleotide sequence: TGTGCCGGACGTATAAGTAGCGGGACTGAAGCTTTCTTT. This gives the protein CAGRISSGTEAFF.

The V gene is TRBV29-1, the J gene TRBJ1-1; 7 positions agree with TRBD1. This CDR3 is 11 amino acids long. V was pared by 6 bases and J by 7 bases, with 5 bases of the junction left unmatched. The germline gives CDR1 SQVTM, CDR2 ANQGSEA. DNA of the CDR3: TGCAGCGTGGGGACAGACCTTGAAGCTTTCTTT. It yields the protein CSVGTDLEAFF.

V and J are TRBV6-5 and TRBJ2-7; possible D gene TRBD1, 6 bases. This CDR3 is built from 12 residues. Trimming took off 6 bases at V and 4 bases at J, with 10 bases between the two ends. In germline, CDR1 is MNHEY, CDR2 SVGAGI. CDR3 in amino acids: CASSQGLYEQYF. The CDR3 coding sequence is TGTGCCAGCAGCCAGGGGCTTTACGAGCAGTACTTC.

This chain uses TRBV12-5 with TRBJ1-1, with 7 positions matching TRBD1. Germline V gives CDR1 LGHNT, CDR2 FRNRAP. This CDR3 is built from 12 residues. With V trimmed by 6 bases and J by 10 bases, 8 bases remained unmatched. The CDR3, as DNA: TGTGCTAGTGGACACTCACAGGGGACAGCTTTCTTT. It encodes CASGHSQGTAFF.

The genes are TRBV30 and TRBJ1-3; 7 bases line up with TRBD1. After removal of 5 bases from V and 4 bases from J, the junction contained 11 bases not matched to a gene. CDR1 is GTSNPN, CDR2 SVGIG, per germline (reference sequence). The CDR3 loop spans 15 amino acids. The CDR3 bases are TGTGCCTGGGGCCGTCCGACAGGGAAAGGAAACACCATATATTTT. The encoded protein is CAWGRPTGKGNTIYF.